These 25 T cell receptor beta chains came from one sample sequenced in a study of identifying expanded T cells in peripheral blood. Using immunoSEQ multiplex PCR, the repertoire was profiled, and TCRdb retains in-frame clones only, with some absent. The table includes approximately 92,000 clones, about 85% detected once. Material: blood. Receptors were obtained from a person aged 18 to 69 in good health.

This clone has just one count. The gene calls are TRBV14 and TRBJ2-4; weak D call: TRBD1 (5 bases). The V gene's germline CDR1 is SGHDN and CDR2 FVKESK. The CDR3 runs to 20 residues. Trimming took off 1 base at V and 1 base at J, with 23 bases between the two ends. The CDR3 region is CASSQVKGRESLGAKNIQYF. As DNA, the CDR3 is TGTGCCAGCAGCCAAGTTAAGGGCAGGGAATCCCTCGGCGCCAAAAACATTCAGTACTTC.

Here the CDR3 reads CASSPQAGLDSYEQYF. CDR3 DNA sequence: TGTGCCAGCAGCCCCCAGGCGGGGTTGGACTCCTACGAGCAGTACTTC. The chain is built from TRBV9 and TRBJ2-7, with a possible D match to TRBD2 (6 bases). This CDR3 region has 16 residues. Germline V gene sequence: CDR1 SGDLS, CDR2 YYNGEE. V was clipped by 4 bases and J by 0 bases, with 17 bases between them.

The genes are TRBV5-1 and TRBJ2-3, with D possibly TRBD2 on 5 matching bases. Per germline, CDR1 SGHRS and CDR2 YFSETQ. The CDR3 length is 15 residues. V dropped 1 base and J dropped 0 bases, with 9 bases sitting between them. The CDR3 protein is CASSLMTGSTDTQYF. In nucleotides, the CDR3 is TGCGCCAGCAGCTTGATGACGGGAAGCACAGATACGCAGTATTTT.

The rearrangement joins TRBV27 to TRBJ1-1; possible D gene TRBD1, 5 bases. The germline gives CDR1 MNHEY, CDR2 SMNVEV (reference sequence). The V gene lost 6 bases and the J gene lost 0 bases, with 8 bases spanning the gap. The CDR3 is 13 amino acids. For the CDR3, the DNA is TGTGCCAGCAGGCGACAGATGAACACTGAAGCTTTCTTT. As protein: CASRRQMNTEAFF.

The chain recombines TRBV7-7 with TRBJ2-5; D is unresolved. Trimming left V 2 bases short and J 1 base short, with 8 bases between. Germline V gene lookup returns CDR1 SSHAT and CDR2 FNYEAQ (reference sequence). The CDR3 has 14 residues. CDR3 amino acids: CASSLFPTQETQYF. In DNA, the CDR3 is TGTGCCAGCAGCTTATTCCCGACCCAAGAGACCCAGTACTTC.

The V and J genes are TRBV28 and TRBJ1-5; D is ambiguous. The assigned J gene may be wrong: the sequence end matches TRBJ2-3 better. Germline CDR1 and CDR2: MDHEN and SYDVKM. CDR3 size: 14 residues. The CDR3 is CASRWAGLNQPQYF. The CDR3 DNA sequence: TGTGCCAGCAGGTGGGCAGGCCTAAATCAGCCCCAGTATTTT.

This chain connects TRBV11-2 to TRBJ1-5, with a possible D match to TRBD1 (5 bases). This CDR3 is 13 amino acids long. The V gene lost 5 bases and the J gene lost 4 bases, with 9 bases spanning the gap. Germline V gene sequence: CDR1 SGHAT, CDR2 FQNNGV. CDR3 sequence: CASSRGRNQPQHF. The CDR3 DNA is TGTGCCAGCAGCCGGGGGAGAAATCAGCCCCAGCATTTT.

The CDR3 spells CASGPGQGARQPQHF. The CDR3 nucleotides read TGTGCCAGTGGACCGGGACAGGGGGCGCGTCAGCCCCAGCATTTT. The chain couples TRBV19 to TRBJ1-5; 12 bases agree with TRBD1. J was trimmed by 6 bases and V by 8 bases; bases with no gene match: 8. The CDR3 loop spans 15 amino acids. Germline values: CDR1 LNHDA, CDR2 SQIVND (reference sequence).

In its sample, this clone was seen a few times. This sequence joins TRBV7-9 and TRBJ1-2; D might be TRBD1 (6 bases). This CDR3 is 11 amino acids long. The germline gives CDR1 SEHNR, CDR2 FQNEAQ (reference sequence). Between the trimmed V and J ends, which lost 3 bases and 8 bases, there was a span of 7 bases. This chain's CDR3 is CASSFRGGYTF. The CDR3 DNA is TGTGCCAGCAGCTTCAGGGGCGGCTACACCTTC.

This clone was observed a single time. J is TRBJ2-1 and V is TRBV4-2; weak D call: TRBD2 (5 bases). V dropped 0 bases and J dropped 7 bases, with 10 bases sitting between them. The CDR3 is 14 amino acids. CDR1 and CDR2 from the germline V gene are LGHNA and YNFKEQ. As DNA, the CDR3 is TGTGCCAGCAGCCAAGAAGATCGGGGAAATGAGCAGTTCTTC. This translates into CASSQEDRGNEQFF.

This clone was recorded only once. The genes are TRBV7-9 and TRBJ2-1; D assignment may be TRBD1 or TRBD2 (5 bases each). V was clipped by 6 bases and J by 2 bases, with 14 bases between them. Germline CDR1 reads SEHNR; CDR2 reads FQNEAQ (reference sequence). The CDR3 runs 15 residues. CDR3 nucleotide sequence: TGTGCCAGCAGTACCCGGGGCTCCCCCTACAATGAGCAGTTCTTC. It is translated as CASSTRGSPYNEQFF.

V gene TRBV7-9 combines with J gene TRBJ2-7; 7 bases agree with TRBD2. V shed 5 bases, J shed 4 bases, and the junction held 17 bases outside the gene matches. The CDR3 has 17 residues. Per germline, CDR1 SEHNR and CDR2 FQNEAQ (reference sequence). The CDR3 DNA sequence: TGTGCCAGCAGCACTAAACCTCTACTAGCGCCCGATTACGAGCAGTACTTC. It yields the protein CASSTKPLLAPDYEQYF.

The V gene is TRBV10-2, the J gene TRBJ2-7, with a possible D match to TRBD2 (6 bases). The germline CDR1 and CDR2 sequences are WSHSY and SAAADI. The CDR3 runs to 14 residues. Trimming left V 7 bases short and J 0 bases short, with 13 bases between. CDR3 bases: TGCGCCAGCACGGGTACTAGCTACTCCTACGAGCAGTACTTC. Translating gives CASTGTSYSYEQYF.

The rearrangement joins TRBV11-1 to TRBJ1-5; D is unresolved. The germline CDR1 and CDR2 sequences are SGHAT and FQDESV (reference sequence). Trimming removed 10 bases at V and 9 bases at J, with 7 bases between. The CDR3 covers 9 residues. CDR3 amino acids: CAKTGPQHF. CDR3 sequence (DNA): TGTGCCAAAACGGGGCCCCAGCATTTT.

This chain connects TRBV10-3 to TRBJ1-4; D gene ambiguous. V lost 3 bases, J lost 10 bases, and 15 bases lay in between. CDR1 is ENHRY, CDR2 SYGVKD, per germline. The CDR3 spans 14 residues. DNA of the CDR3: TGTGCCATCAGTGACCCTATAAAGTTTGCAAAACTGTTTTTT. Translating gives CAISDPIKFAKLFF.

The chain combines TRBV6-1 with TRBJ1-2; D is undetermined. The CDR3 totals 14 residues. Germline CDR1 MNHNS, CDR2 SASEGT. Trimming took 0 bases from V and 4 from J, leaving 9 bases between them. The CDR3 reads CASSEAGSSYGYTF. The DNA of the CDR3 is TGTGCCAGCAGTGAAGCTGGCAGTAGCTATGGCTACACCTTC.

The chain recombines TRBV6-5 with TRBJ1-6; TRBD1 might be the D (6 bases). The germline V and J ends were trimmed by 6 bases and 11 bases, with 20 bases remaining between them. Looked up from germline, CDR1 is MNHEY and CDR2 is SVGAGI. The CDR3 runs 15 residues. CDR3 in DNA: TGTGCCAGCAGCCTTACAGGGAGCCCCCCCACACCCCTCCACTTT. Its protein product is CASSLTGSPPTPLHF.

V usage is TRBV7-2 and J usage is TRBJ1-1, with unresolved D. This CDR3 has 13 amino acids. V was pared by 2 bases and J by 8 bases, with 12 bases between. Germline V gene data show CDR1 as SGHTA and CDR2 as FQGNSA. CDR3 nucleotides: TGTGCCAGCAGCTTATCCCACAAACCCGAAGCTTTCTTT. Translation: CASSLSHKPEAFF.

This chain joins TRBV6-4 and TRBJ2-3; D uncertain. With 6 bases removed from V and 5 bases from J, the gap between germline ends came to 12 bases. CDR3 length: 13 residues. Germline lookup yields CDR1 MRHNA and CDR2 SNTAGT. DNA for the CDR3: TGTGCCAGCAGCGACGAGGTGGAAGATACGCAGTATTTT. It specifies CASSDEVEDTQYF.

The chain couples TRBV7-9 to TRBJ1-2; 7 bases are a match to TRBD1. Per germline, CDR1 SEHNR and CDR2 FQNEAQ (reference sequence). This CDR3 contains 13 residues. V lost 5 bases to trimming and J lost 3 bases; unmatched junction nucleotides: 3. In DNA, the CDR3 is TGTGCCAGCAGCGCTGACAGGGACTATGGCTACACCTTC. Its protein is CASSADRDYGYTF.

V gene TRBV5-5 combines with J gene TRBJ1-1; D gene ambiguous. V was shortened by 4 bases and J by 1 base, with 11 bases between the two germline ends. The CDR3 has 14 amino acids. Germline loops: CDR1 SGHKS, CDR2 YYEKEE (reference sequence). CDR3 loop: CASSLGPTNTEAFF. The DNA for the CDR3 is TGTGCCAGCAGCCTAGGACCCACGAACACTGAAGCTTTCTTT.

The chain uses TRBV6-5 and TRBJ1-1; D perhaps matches TRBD1 (6 bases). Germline V gene lookup returns CDR1 MNHEY and CDR2 SVGAGI. The V end was cut by 6 bases, the J end by 4 bases, with 12 bases between. The CDR3 extends over 13 amino acids. The CDR3 nucleotides are TGTGCCAGCAGAGAACAGGGAATCACTGAAGCTTTCTTT. This sequence encodes CASREQGITEAFF.

V usage is TRBV4-1 and J usage is TRBJ2-5; D is perhaps TRBD2 (5 bases). Looked up from germline, CDR1 is MGHRA and CDR2 is YSYEKL. This CDR3 has 15 amino acids. V was shortened by 4 bases and J by 1 base, with 13 bases between the two germline ends. The CDR3 loop reads CASSPHGVLQETQYF. CDR3 nucleotide sequence: TGCGCCAGCAGCCCCCACGGGGTACTCCAAGAGACCCAGTACTTC.

The chain employs TRBV7-2 and TRBJ1-4; 8 bases fit TRBD1. The trim removed 5 bases at V and 8 bases at J, leaving 7 bases unmatched. Germline V gives CDR1 SGHTA, CDR2 FQGNSA. CDR3 size: 14 residues. CDR3: CASSPRTGREKLFF. CDR3 DNA sequence: TGTGCCAGCAGCCCACGGACAGGGCGCGAAAAACTGTTTTTT.

The rearrangement joins TRBV30 to TRBJ2-6, with a possible D match to TRBD1 (6 bases). V dropped 0 bases and J dropped 1 base, with 7 bases sitting between them. The CDR3 length is 15 residues. The V gene's germline CDR1 is GTSNPN and CDR2 SVGIG (reference sequence). CDR3 nucleotide sequence: TGTGCCTGGAGTGTAAGGGGGTCTGGGGCCAACGTCCTGACTTTC. This sequence encodes CAWSVRGSGANVLTF.